The clone carrying this T cell receptor (beta chain) was counted a few times. Its antigen is not identified. This sample was taken from a study of cytomegalovirus exposure and HLA in healthy donors. General study findings and limits: Overall, around 160 TCR beta chains were annotated as cytomegalovirus-associated.

The PCR made use of 60 Vbeta and 13 Jbeta primers. Original handling: Counted up in a later analysis, unique TCR beta chains came to 65 million to 80 million, with around 10 million shared. The repertoire was sequenced with immunoSEQ multiplex PCR; TCRdb's copy has only in-frame clones and lacks some. V and J calls plus clone size are reproduced from that table; the DNA served to infer D and trimming. The sample holds around 150,000 clones, 60% to 75% seen once. This CDR3 comprises 14 residues. The J segment lost 11 bases and the V segment lost 0 bases, leaving 3 bases of the junction unmatched. The germline V gene encodes CDR1 LNHDA and CDR2 SQIVND (reference sequence).

The J gene is TRBJ2-6, the V gene TRBV19, with 8 bases fitting TRBD2. The origin of this receptor is a woman aged 50 to 60 in good health and CMV-seropositive. Specimen: PBMCs. The CDR3 DNA sequence: TGTGCCAGTAGTATAGACCCGGGAGGGGACGTCCTGACTTTC. It is translated as CASSIDPGGDVLTF.